Each of the 10 T cell receptor beta chains below was sequenced from the same sample in a study of blood T cell repertoires in COVID-19. The assay was immunoSEQ multiplex PCR, and TCRdb's table has in-frame clones only and misses some. The sample records about 68,000 clones, over 75% being singletons. Sequencing used peripheral blood. The receptors come from a man over 45 with acute or convalescent COVID-19.

The CDR3 coding sequence is TGTGCCAGCAGCGTAACGGGAAGCTCTGGAAACACCATATATTTT. It encodes CASSVTGSSGNTIYF. The V gene is TRBV9, the J gene TRBJ1-3, with D hard to call. CDR1 is SGDLS, CDR2 YYNGEE, per germline. There are 15 residues in the CDR3. Deletions cut 1 base from V and 0 bases from J, with 8 bases between.

V and J are TRBV29-1 and TRBJ2-1; 8 bases line up with TRBD1. The CDR3 sequence is 13 residues long. Germline CDR1 is SQVTM and CDR2 is ANQGSEA. The V and J ends lost 7 bases and 0 bases, in that order; junction bases with no gene match: 2. The CDR3 spells CSADRASYNEQFF. CDR3 sequence (DNA): TGCAGCGCGGACAGGGCCTCCTACAATGAGCAGTTCTTC.

The rearrangement joins TRBV10-3 to TRBJ2-7, with D maybe TRBD1 (6 bases). The CDR3 consists of 13 residues. Germline V gene lookup returns CDR1 ENHRY and CDR2 SYGVKD. Trimming pared 5 bases from V and 5 bases from J, leaving 13 bases between. The CDR3 nucleotides are TGTGCCATCAGTAACGGACAGTCCAACGAGCAGTACGTC. Protein sequence: CAISNGQSNEQYV.

The V and J genes are TRBV9 and TRBJ2-3; D possibly corresponds to TRBD2 (5 bases). Deletions cut 0 bases from V and 1 base from J, with 9 bases between. The CDR3 spans 15 residues. Germline V CDR1 and CDR2: SGDLS, YYNGEE. The CDR3 bases are TGTGCCAGCAGCGTAGGACTACTCGGCACAGATACGCAGTATTTT. This sequence encodes CASSVGLLGTDTQYF.

The chain combines TRBV2 with TRBJ1-2; TRBD1 aligns across 10 bases. Germline CDR1 SNHLY, CDR2 FYNNEI. CDR3 length: 16 residues. Unmatched junction bases numbered 9, after V lost 6 bases and J lost 2 bases. This chain's CDR3 is CASRDRQGAGNYGYTF. The CDR3 DNA sequence: TGTGCCAGCAGAGACCGACAGGGGGCAGGGAACTATGGCTACACCTTC.

This chain joins TRBV9 and TRBJ2-5, with TRBD2 matching over 14 bases. CDR1 is SGDLS and CDR2 is YYNGEE in the germline V gene. The junction had 7 bases not matched to a gene; V was cut back by 4 bases and J by 2 bases. The CDR3 has 17 amino acids. The CDR3 DNA is TGTGCCAGCAGCTTCCCGACTAGCGGGGGGGAACAAGAGACCCAGTACTTC. Protein product: CASSFPTSGGEQETQYF. The full variable domain, completed using reference TRBV9 and TRBJ2-5, is DSGVTQTPKHLITATGQRVTLRCSPRSGDLSVYWYQQSLDQGLQFLIQYYNGEERAKGNILERFSAQQFPDLHSELNLSSLELGDSALYFCASSFPTSGGEQETQYFGPGTRLLVL.

The V gene is TRBV9, the J gene TRBJ1-6, with TRBD1 matching over 7 bases. The germline gives CDR1 SGDLS, CDR2 YYNGEE. The V and J ends lost 0 bases and 7 bases, in that order; junction bases with no gene match: 4. The CDR3 sequence is 15 residues long. CDR3 in amino acids: CASSVDTGENSPLHF. The DNA of the CDR3 is TGTGCCAGCAGCGTAGATACAGGGGAAAATTCACCCCTCCACTTT.

This chain uses TRBV5-1 with TRBJ2-1; no clear D gene. The germline CDR1 and CDR2 sequences are SGHRS and YFSETQ. The CDR3 consists of 15 residues. The V and J ends lost 0 bases and 4 bases respectively, with 11 bases between them. CDR3 in amino acids: CASSLGSPRYNEQFF. The CDR3 coding sequence is TGCGCCAGCAGCTTGGGAAGCCCTAGATACAATGAGCAGTTCTTC.

The rearrangement joins TRBV7-3 to TRBJ1-1; perhaps TRBD1 as D (6 bases). With 2 bases removed from V and 8 bases from J, the gap between germline ends came to 12 bases. Germline CDR1 reads SGHTA; CDR2 reads FQGTGA. The CDR3 extends over 13 amino acids. For the CDR3, the DNA is TGTGCCAGCAGCTTAGACAGGTCGAGGGAAGCTTTCTTT. Its protein product is CASSLDRSREAFF.

This chain's CDR3 is CASSPGTPGGQETQYF. The CDR3 region has the DNA TGCGCCAGCAGCCCTGGGACTCCGGGTGGGCAAGAGACCCAGTACTTC. This chain joins TRBV5-1 and TRBJ2-5; D perhaps matches TRBD2 (6 bases). V lost 4 bases and J lost 2, with 18 bases in between. This CDR3 has 16 amino acids. Germline CDR1 is SGHRS and CDR2 is YFSETQ.